The entry below describes one TCR beta chain. Its target is not known. V lost 5 bases, J lost 8 bases, and 5 bases stayed unmatched. The CDR3 length is 13 residues. In germline, CDR1 is MNHEY, CDR2 SMNVEV (reference sequence). These data are taken from a study of radiotherapy plus CTLA-4 blockade in lung cancer. On the study more broadly: In approximately 17% of patients, objective responses were seen; approximately 30% had disease control.

Findings of the study overall: Together with interferon-beta, which increased in serum after radiation, early dynamic changes in blood T cell clones were reportedly the best predictors of response. Blood TCR clones of tumor origin expanded after radiotherapy plus ipilimumab.

This table comes from immunoSEQ multiplex PCR, and its TCRdb copy is limited to in-frame clones, with some not included. Among roughly 44,000 clones listed, around 77% were seen once. Patients had chemo-refractory metastatic non-small-cell lung cancer and received focal radiation plus CTLA-4 blockade that used ipilimumab. The chain is built from TRBV27 and TRBJ1-2; 10 nucleotides align to TRBD1. The sequences come from peripheral blood, collected from a patient treated with radiotherapy plus ipilimumab. The sequence came from a human donor with non-small cell lung cancer who had stable disease on radiotherapy plus ipilimumab. CDR3 residues: CASSGTGVMGYTF. The CDR3 DNA reads as TGTGCCAGCAGTGGGACAGGGGTTATGGGCTACACCTTC.